This paragraph reports one TCR beta chain. Seattle enrolled patients during active infection and tracked them longitudinally. This entry belongs to a study of blood T cell repertoires in COVID-19. Across the whole study: COVID-19 samples, acute and convalescent, were from the United States, Italy and Spain. From T cells, B-cell-depleted T cells, or PBMCs came the material, which was cDNA or gDNA.

Methods used by the authors: Estimation of nucleated cell counts was performed using reference gene primer amplification. Sequencing was performed with immunoSEQ multiplex PCR; in TCRdb, only in-frame clones are kept and a portion is missing. The V and J calls and the clone size are those of that table, but D and trimming were determined from the DNA. Of 200,000 to 250,000 clones listed, roughly four fifths are singletons. The specimen sequenced was peripheral blood. The source of this sequence is a woman older than 75 with COVID-19, enrolled during active disease.

The CDR3 DNA is TGTGCCTGGGGGGCAGGGAACACTGAAGCTTTCTTT. The encoded protein is CAWGAGNTEAFF. The chain combines TRBV30 with TRBJ1-1; a possible D gene is TRBD1 (5 bases). Trimming shortened V by 5 bases and J by 1 base, and 8 bases separated the two germline ends. The germline gives CDR1 GTSNPN, CDR2 SVGIG (reference sequence). The CDR3 has 12 residues.